The clone carrying this T cell receptor (beta chain) came up a few times. Its antigen is as yet unknown. Trimming took 4 bases from V and 1 from J; bases not matched to a gene: 17. In germline, CDR1 is SEHNR, CDR2 FQNEAQ (reference sequence). CDR3 length equals 19 residues. What was sequenced were expressed TCRB transcripts, since all of the isolated RNA had been reverse transcribed. Clones were read by immunoSEQ multiplex PCR, and TCRdb kept only the in-frame ones, dropping some. The repertoire includes about 650,000 clones, around 12% of them detected once, and more than 0.1% sits in the top ten. This specimen belongs to a study of beta chain features in type 1 diabetes. Regarding the study as a whole: Significant though moderate, a shortening of TCRB CDR3s appeared in all four CD4+ subsets of Type 1 diabetes patients.

The TCR comes from a man aged 25-40 years with type 1 diabetes. This chain uses TRBV7-9 with TRBJ2-5, with TRBD2 matching over 8 bases. The sample taken for sequencing was naive CD4+ T cells from blood. The CDR3 bases are TGTGCCAGCAGCTCGGTGGCCGCCAGAAGCGGGGGCGTCCAAGAGACCCAGTACTTC. It yields the protein CASSSVAARSGGVQETQYF.